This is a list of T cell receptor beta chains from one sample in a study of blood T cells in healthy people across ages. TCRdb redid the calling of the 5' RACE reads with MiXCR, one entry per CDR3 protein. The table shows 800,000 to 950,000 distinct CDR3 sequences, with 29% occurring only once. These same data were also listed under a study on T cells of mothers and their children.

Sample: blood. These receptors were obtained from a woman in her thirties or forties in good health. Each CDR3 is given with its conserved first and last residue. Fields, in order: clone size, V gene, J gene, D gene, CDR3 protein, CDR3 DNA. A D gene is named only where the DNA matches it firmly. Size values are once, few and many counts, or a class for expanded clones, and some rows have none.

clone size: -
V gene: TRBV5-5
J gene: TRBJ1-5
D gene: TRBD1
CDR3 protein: CASRFPGQSNQPQHF
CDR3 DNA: TGTGCCAGCAGGTTTCCGGGACAGAGCAATCAGCCCCAGCATTTT

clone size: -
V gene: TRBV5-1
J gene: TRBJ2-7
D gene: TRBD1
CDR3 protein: CASSSPGQENYEQYF
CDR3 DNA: TGCGCCAGCAGCTCACCGGGACAGGAGAACTACGAGCAGTACTTC

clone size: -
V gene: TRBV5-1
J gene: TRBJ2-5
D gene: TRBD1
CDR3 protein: CASSLGGTGVRETQYF
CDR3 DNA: TGCGCCAGCAGCTTGGGCGGGACAGGAGTCAGGGAGACCCAGTACTTC

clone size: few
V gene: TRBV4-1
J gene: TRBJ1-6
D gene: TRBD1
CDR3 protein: CASSQGQGVTIRSPLHF
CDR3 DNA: TGCGCCAGCAGCCAAGGTCAGGGGGTGACGATCCGGTCACCCCTCCACTTT

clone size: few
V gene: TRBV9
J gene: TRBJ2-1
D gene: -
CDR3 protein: CASTVGSTGDEQFF
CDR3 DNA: TGTGCCAGCACCGTGGGGAGTACTGGAGATGAGCAGTTCTTC

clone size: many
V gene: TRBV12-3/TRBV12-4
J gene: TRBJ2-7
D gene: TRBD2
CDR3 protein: CASSQKLRTSHEQYF
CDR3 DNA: TGTGCCAGCAGTCAAAAACTCCGGACTAGCCACGAGCAGTACTTC

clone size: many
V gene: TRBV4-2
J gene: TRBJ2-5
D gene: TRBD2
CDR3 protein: CASSQAPASGGTPQETQYF
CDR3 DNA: TGTGCCAGCAGCCAAGCCCCGGCTAGCGGGGGGACCCCTCAAGAGACCCAGTACTTC

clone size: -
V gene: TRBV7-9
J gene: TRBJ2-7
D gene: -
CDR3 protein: CASSSLRWGSYEQYF
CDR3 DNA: TGTGCCAGCAGCTCCCTGAGGTGGGGATCCTACGAGCAGTACTTC

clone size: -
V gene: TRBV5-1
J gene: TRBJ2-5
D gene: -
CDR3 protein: CASSLGGAGLETQYF
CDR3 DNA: TGCGCCAGCAGCTTGGGAGGAGCAGGGCTGGAGACCCAGTACTTC

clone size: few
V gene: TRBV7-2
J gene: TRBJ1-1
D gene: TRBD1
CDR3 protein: CASSSRQGRTNTEAFF
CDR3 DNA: TGTGCCAGCAGCTCGCGACAGGGAAGGACGAACACTGAAGCTTTCTTT

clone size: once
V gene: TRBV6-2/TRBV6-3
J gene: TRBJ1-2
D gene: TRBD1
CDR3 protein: CASSYRQGADSYGYTF
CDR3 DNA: TGTGCCAGCAGTTACCGTCAGGGGGCCGATAGCTATGGCTACACCTTC

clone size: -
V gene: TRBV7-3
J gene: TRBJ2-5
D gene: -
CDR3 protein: CASSLGSGKGEETQYF
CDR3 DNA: TGTGCCAGCAGCCTAGGATCAGGGAAGGGGGAGGAGACCCAGTACTTC

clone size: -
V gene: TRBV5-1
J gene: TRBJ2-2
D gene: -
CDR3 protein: CASSSFRNTGELFF
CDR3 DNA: TGCGCCAGCAGCTCATTTAGGAACACCGGGGAGCTGTTTTTT

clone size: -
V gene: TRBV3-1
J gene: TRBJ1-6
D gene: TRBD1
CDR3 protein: CASSPTGGDYNSPLHF
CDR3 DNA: TGTGCCAGCAGTCCAACAGGGGGAGATTATAATTCACCCCTCCACTTT

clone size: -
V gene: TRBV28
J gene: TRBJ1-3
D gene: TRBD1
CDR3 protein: CASSTLGQGTLSGNTIYF
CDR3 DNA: TGTGCCAGCAGTACCTTGGGACAGGGAACCCTCTCTGGAAACACCATATATTTT

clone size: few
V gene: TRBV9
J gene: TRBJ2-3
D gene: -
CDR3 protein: CASSVDPRLDTQYF
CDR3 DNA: TGTGCCAGCAGCGTTGACCCCCGGTTGGATACGCAGTATTTT

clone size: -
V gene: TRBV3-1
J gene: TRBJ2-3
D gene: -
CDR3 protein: CASSQTGSTDTQYF
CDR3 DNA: TGTGCCAGCAGCCAAACAGGTAGCACAGATACGCAGTATTTT

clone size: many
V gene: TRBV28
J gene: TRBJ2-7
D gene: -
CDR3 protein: CASSPGHFPEQYF
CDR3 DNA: TGTGCCAGCAGTCCCGGACATTTTCCCGAGCAGTACTTC

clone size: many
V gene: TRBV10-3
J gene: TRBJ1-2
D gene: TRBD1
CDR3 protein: CAIRDRGRGYGYTF
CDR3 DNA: TGTGCCATCAGGGACAGGGGGAGAGGCTATGGCTACACCTTC

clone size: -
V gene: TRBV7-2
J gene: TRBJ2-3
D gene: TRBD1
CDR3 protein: CVSSQSGQVITDTQYF
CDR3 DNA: TGTGTCAGCAGCCAGTCGGGACAGGTGATCACAGATACGCAGTATTTT

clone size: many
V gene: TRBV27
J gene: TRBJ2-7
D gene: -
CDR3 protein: CASSPYQGYEQYF
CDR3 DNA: TGTGCCAGCAGTCCTTACCAGGGATACGAGCAGTACTTC

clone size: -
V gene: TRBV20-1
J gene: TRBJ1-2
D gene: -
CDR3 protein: CSAPVGGNYGYIF
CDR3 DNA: TGCAGTGCCCCCGTCGGGGGGAACTATGGCTACATCTTC